The 28 T cell receptor beta chains given below trace back to one sample, sequenced in a study of cytomegalovirus exposure and HLA in healthy donors. Only in-frame clones appear in the TCRdb table, and some are missing; sequencing was by immunoSEQ multiplex PCR. This table holds 100,000 to 130,000 clones, around 85% found once. The sample comprised PBMCs. All receptors come from a woman aged 18-29 years in good health and CMV-seronegative.

The J gene is TRBJ2-1, the V gene TRBV27; D unresolved. In germline, CDR1 is MNHEY, CDR2 SMNVEV (reference sequence). Trimming took 8 bases from V and 7 from J, leaving 24 bases between them. The CDR3 loop spans 16 amino acids. The CDR3: CASCLVQEFGLNEQFF. The DNA of the CDR3 is TGTGCCAGCTGTCTCGTTCAGGAATTTGGATTGAATGAGCAGTTCTTC.

This chain connects TRBV5-8 to TRBJ1-2; D is possibly TRBD1 (6 bases). Germline V CDR1 and CDR2: SGHTS, YDEGEE. V was shortened by 3 bases and J by 5 bases, with 8 bases between the two germline ends. The CDR3 is 12 amino acids. The CDR3 loop is CASSWTEYGYTF. CDR3 bases: TGTGCCAGCAGCTGGACAGAGTATGGCTACACCTTC.

This clone was seen more than once but under ten times. The gene calls are TRBV6-1 and TRBJ1-1, with D unclear. The V end lost 1 base, the J end lost 0 bases, and 6 bases lay between the germline ends. The CDR3 contains 14 residues. CDR1 MNHNS and CDR2 SASEGT come from the germline V gene. CDR3: CASSEGVVNTEAFF. For the CDR3, the DNA is TGTGCCAGCAGTGAAGGAGTGGTGAACACTGAAGCTTTCTTT.

The rearrangement joins TRBV5-1 to TRBJ1-2; a weak D match, TRBD1 (5 bases). Trimming took off 6 bases at V and 3 bases at J, with 15 bases between the two ends. Germline-derived CDR1 and CDR2 are SGHRS and YFSETQ. This CDR3 comprises 14 residues. CDR3 sequence reads: CASTPQVGDYGYTF. The CDR3 DNA sequence: TGCGCCAGCACCCCACAGGTTGGGGACTATGGCTACACCTTC.

This clone was seen just once. The V gene is TRBV2, the J gene TRBJ2-2; D might be TRBD1 (5 bases). Germline CDR1 and CDR2: SNHLY and FYNNEI. V lost 7 bases and J lost 4, with 13 bases in between. The CDR3 consists of 14 residues. CDR3 sequence (DNA): TGTGCCAGCACGAGGCAGGGCGTCACCGGGGAGCTGTTTTTT. Protein sequence: CASTRQGVTGELFF. Full variable domain (rest looked up from reference TRBV2 and TRBJ2-2): EPEVTQTPSHQVTQMGQEVILRCVPISNHLYFYWYRQILGQKVEFLVSFYNNEISEKSEIFDDQFSVERPDGSNFTLKIRSTKLEDSAMYFCASTRQGVTGELFFGEGSRLTVL.

The rearrangement joins TRBV14 to TRBJ2-2, with 12 nucleotides matching TRBD2. V lost 2 bases, J lost 6 bases, and 1 base stayed unmatched. From germline, CDR1 is SGHDN and CDR2 FVKESK. The CDR3 spans 15 residues. For the CDR3, the DNA is TGTGCCAGCAGCCAACTAGCGGGGGGGCCCGGGGAGCTGTTTTTT. Translating gives CASSQLAGGPGELFF.

The chain has TRBV28 and TRBJ1-3; D might be TRBD1 (6 bases). The V end was cut by 2 bases, the J end by 3 bases, with 17 bases between. Looked up from germline, CDR1 is MDHEN and CDR2 is SYDVKM. CDR3 size: 17 residues. CDR3 loop: CASSLRGAGVGGNTIYF. DNA of the CDR3: TGTGCCAGCAGTTTACGGGGGGCAGGGGTGGGTGGAAACACCATATATTTT.

The chain joins TRBV10-1 to TRBJ1-5, with D hard to call. The CDR3 contains 15 residues. The V gene's germline CDR1 is WNHNN and CDR2 SYGVQD (reference sequence). With 3 bases removed from V and 0 bases from J, the gap between germline ends came to 9 bases. The CDR3 region is CASSDGHISNQPQHF. In DNA form, the CDR3 reads TGCGCCAGCAGTGATGGCCACATTAGCAATCAGCCCCAGCATTTT.

The CDR3 sequence: CATSSRGFNYGYTF. Here the CDR3 DNA reads TGTGCCACCAGCTCAAGGGGGTTTAACTATGGCTACACCTTC. The genes are TRBV15 and TRBJ1-2; D is perhaps TRBD1 (6 bases). Germline V gene sequence: CDR1 LNHNV, CDR2 YYDKDF (reference sequence). Trimming pared 5 bases from V and 1 base from J, leaving 11 bases between. The CDR3 is 14 residues long. The full variable domain, completed using reference TRBV15 and TRBJ1-2, is DAMVIQNPRYQVTQFGKPVTLSCSQTLNHNVMYWYQQKSSQAPKLLFHYYDKDFNNEADTPDNFQSRRPNTSFCFLDIRSPGLGDTAMYLCATSSRGFNYGYTFGSGTRLTVV.

The V call is TRBV15, the J call TRBJ2-4; weak D call: TRBD2 (5 bases). Germline CDR1 and CDR2: LNHNV and YYDKDF (reference sequence). Trimming stripped 0 bases from V and 1 base from J, with 10 bases between. CDR3 size: 16 residues. The CDR3 spells CATSRDFGEAKNIQYF. The CDR3 coding sequence is TGTGCCACCAGCAGAGATTTCGGGGAGGCCAAAAACATTCAGTACTTC.

V is TRBV11-2 and J is TRBJ1-3, with D possibly TRBD1 on 5 matching bases. There are 15 residues in the CDR3. Germline V gene sequence: CDR1 SGHAT, CDR2 FQNNGV. Deletions cut 0 bases from V and 0 bases from J, with 6 bases between. The CDR3 loop reads CASSLDRVSGNTIYF. The CDR3 nucleotides are TGTGCCAGCAGCTTAGACAGGGTCTCTGGAAACACCATATATTTT.

V gene TRBV7-7 combines with J gene TRBJ2-5; perhaps TRBD2 as D (5 bases). The V gene's germline CDR1 is SSHAT and CDR2 FNYEAQ (reference sequence). The CDR3 contains 15 residues. The V gene lost 5 bases and the J gene lost 5 bases, with 18 bases spanning the gap. The CDR3 DNA reads TGTGCCAGCAGCCCACTGATGGCGGGCAGGGAGACCCAGTACTTC. Its translation is CASSPLMAGRETQYF.

The rearrangement uses TRBV5-6 and TRBJ2-2, with TRBD1 matching over 12 bases. Per the germline V gene, CDR1 is SGHDT and CDR2 is YYEEEE. The V segment lost 3 bases and the J segment 6 bases; nucleotides outside the gene matches: 9. The length of the CDR3 is 17 residues. The CDR3 region is CASSWMGTGGLAGELFF. The CDR3 region has the DNA TGTGCCAGCAGCTGGATGGGGACAGGGGGCTTGGCCGGGGAGCTGTTTTTT.

V is TRBV20-1 and J is TRBJ1-2, with D tentatively TRBD1 (5 bases). V dropped 7 bases and J dropped 13 bases, with 19 bases sitting between them. CDR3 length equals 11 residues. Germline V gene sequence: CDR1 DFQATT, CDR2 SNEGSKA (reference sequence). In nucleotides, the CDR3 is TGCAGTGTCCCGACCGGCAGGGTCTTCACCTTC. This codes for CSVPTGRVFTF.

The rearrangement uses TRBV7-9 and TRBJ1-1; 8 nucleotides match TRBD1. The CDR3 is made up of 14 amino acids. Germline lookup yields CDR1 SEHNR and CDR2 FQNEAQ (reference sequence). V gave up 7 bases and J gave up 1 base; unmatched junction bases: 5. In nucleotides, the CDR3 is TGTGCCAGCAAGGCTGGGACAGGGAACACTGAAGCTTTCTTT. Translating it yields CASKAGTGNTEAFF. The complete variable domain, with remaining parts taken from reference TRBV7-9 and TRBJ1-1, reads DTGVSQNPRHKITKRGQNVTFRCDPISEHNRLYWYRQTLGQGPEFLTYFQNEAQLEKSRLLSDRFSAERPKGSFSTLEIQRTEQGDSAMYLCASKAGTGNTEAFFGQGTRLTVV.

V usage is TRBV5-6 and J usage is TRBJ1-3; D unresolved. Germline values: CDR1 SGHDT, CDR2 YYEEEE. This CDR3 contains 15 residues. V was trimmed by 2 bases and J by 0 bases, leaving 9 bases between them. This CDR3 is CASSFRRFSGNTIYF. CDR3 DNA: TGTGCCAGCAGCTTTCGCCGGTTCTCTGGAAACACCATATATTTT.

This clone was seen only a few times. V gene TRBV6-1 combines with J gene TRBJ2-7; the D gene is possibly TRBD2 (5 bases). Germline V gene sequence: CDR1 MNHNS, CDR2 SASEGT. V gave up 3 bases and J gave up 3 bases, with 9 bases separating them. The CDR3 loop spans 13 amino acids. CDR3 nucleotide sequence: TGTGCCAGCAGTGACGGGGTAGGCTACGAGCAGTACTTC. Its translation is CASSDGVGYEQYF.

The chain has TRBV25-1 and TRBJ2-5; TRBD1 aligns across 7 bases. The V and J ends lost 2 bases and 4 bases, in that order; junction bases with no gene match: 13. This CDR3 region has 17 residues. CDR1 and CDR2 (germline): MGHDK, SYGVNS. CDR3 region: CASSEPLTGVAGETQYF. The CDR3 nucleotides are TGTGCCAGCAGTGAACCCCTAACAGGGGTGGCTGGAGAGACCCAGTACTTC.

The V and J genes are TRBV19 and TRBJ2-4, with 9 bases lining up with TRBD1. The CDR3 length is 16 residues. The V segment lost 5 bases and the J segment 0 bases; nucleotides outside the gene matches: 5. Germline V gene sequence: CDR1 LNHDA, CDR2 SQIVND (reference sequence). CDR3 amino acids: CASSPWDREAKNIQYF. The CDR3 DNA is TGTGCCAGTAGTCCCTGGGACAGGGAAGCCAAAAACATTCAGTACTTC.

The rearrangement uses TRBV7-8 and TRBJ2-3; TRBD2 might be the D (6 bases). V was cut by 5 bases and J by 1 base, with 13 bases left in between. The CDR3 runs to 15 residues. Germline V gives CDR1 SGHVS, CDR2 FQNEAQ. The CDR3 sequence is CASSLTGTRTDTQYF. CDR3 in DNA: TGTGCCAGCAGCCTAACGGGGACTCGCACAGATACGCAGTATTTT.

This chain joins TRBV9 and TRBJ1-3, with TRBD1 identical over 7 bases. J was trimmed by 6 bases and V by 5 bases; bases with no gene match: 8. Germline V gene lookup returns CDR1 SGDLS and CDR2 YYNGEE. This CDR3 is 14 amino acids long. The CDR3 nucleotides are TGTGCCAGCAGTCTGACAGGGAGTGAAAACACCATATATTTT. This sequence encodes CASSLTGSENTIYF. The complete variable domain, with remaining parts taken from reference TRBV9 and TRBJ1-3, reads DSGVTQTPKHLITATGQRVTLRCSPRSGDLSVYWYQQSLDQGLQFLIQYYNGEERAKGNILERFSAQQFPDLHSELNLSSLELGDSALYFCASSLTGSENTIYFGEGSWLTVV.

This chain uses TRBV9 with TRBJ2-3, with a tentative D call TRBD1 (5 bases). With 0 bases removed from V and 2 bases from J, the gap between germline ends came to 10 bases. Looked up from germline, CDR1 is SGDLS and CDR2 is YYNGEE. The CDR3 length is 15 residues. This chain's CDR3 is CASSVEGADTDTQYF. DNA for the CDR3: TGTGCCAGCAGCGTAGAAGGGGCTGACACAGATACGCAGTATTTT.

The chain has TRBV2 and TRBJ2-1, with unresolved D. This CDR3 has 14 amino acids. Trimming removed 7 bases at V and 1 base at J, with 11 bases between. Germline CDR1 SNHLY, CDR2 FYNNEI. The CDR3 reads CASTGVASYNEQFF. CDR3 nucleotide sequence: TGTGCCAGCACGGGTGTCGCTTCCTACAATGAGCAGTTCTTC.

In DNA, the CDR3 is TGTGCCAGCAGCCCAGGGACGGAGGGGTGGAACGAGCAGTACTTC. Its translation is CASSPGTEGWNEQYF. J is TRBJ2-7 and V is TRBV5-6, with D perhaps matching TRBD2 (6 bases). Germline assignment: CDR1 SGHDT and CDR2 YYEEEE. CDR3 length: 15 amino acids. Trimming took 4 bases from V and 5 from J, leaving 19 bases between them. The whole variable domain, filled in from reference TRBV5-6 and TRBJ2-7, reads DAGVTQSPTHLIKTRGQQVTLRCSPKSGHDTVSWYQQALGQGPQFIFQYYEEEERQRGNFPDRFSGHQFPNYSSELNVNALLLGDSALYLCASSPGTEGWNEQYFGPGTRLTVT.

The rearrangement uses TRBV21-1 and TRBJ2-2; the D call in the table, TRBD2, was not verified against the DNA. TRBV21-1 is labeled a pseudogene. The CDR3 sequence is 15 residues long. For the CDR3, the DNA is TGTGCCAGCAGCAAATCTCCCGCGAACACCGGGGAGCTGTTTTTT. Protein sequence: CASSKSPANTGELFF.

The CDR3 sequence: CASSPFRTSLQLNTF. The CDR3 nucleotides are TGTGCCAGCAGTCCATTTCGGACATCCCTTCAATTAAACACCTTC. The chain has TRBV6-1 and TRBJ1-2; a possible D gene is TRBD1 (5 bases). With 5 bases removed from V and 12 bases from J, the gap between germline ends came to 25 bases. Germline CDR1 and CDR2: MNHNS and SASEGT. The CDR3 is made up of 15 amino acids.

The chain links TRBV2 to TRBJ1-3; D remains ambiguous. The CDR3 runs 15 residues. The germline CDR1 and CDR2 sequences are SNHLY and FYNNEI. Trimming shortened V by 7 bases and J by 0 bases, and 13 bases separated the two germline ends. CDR3 sequence: CASNHPASSGNTIYF. CDR3 in DNA: TGTGCCAGCAACCACCCAGCGTCCTCTGGAAACACCATATATTTT.

This clone was seen a single time. This chain uses TRBV14 with TRBJ1-1, with 7 bases lining up with TRBD1. With 0 bases clipped from V and 10 bases from J, the junction kept 11 bases outside the gene matches. From germline, CDR1 is SGHDN and CDR2 FVKESK. The CDR3 consists of 15 residues. The CDR3 nucleotides read TGTGCCAGCAGCCAAGAGAGAGGGGGCGCGGGGGGAGCTTTCTTT. Residues: CASSQERGGAGGAFF.